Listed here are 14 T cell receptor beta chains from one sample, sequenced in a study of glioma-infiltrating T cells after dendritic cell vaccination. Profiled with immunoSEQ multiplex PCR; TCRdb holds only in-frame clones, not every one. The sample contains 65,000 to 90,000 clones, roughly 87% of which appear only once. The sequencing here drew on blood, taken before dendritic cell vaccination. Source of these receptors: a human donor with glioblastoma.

CDR3 in DNA: TGTGCCAGCACGTCGGGGGGCACGTACAACATTCAGTACTTC. This translates into CASTSGGTYNIQYF. The rearrangement uses TRBV5-5 and TRBJ2-4, with a weak D call TRBD2 (7 bases). CDR3 length: 14 amino acids. Trimming took off 6 bases at V and 7 bases at J, with 17 bases between the two ends. The germline CDR1 and CDR2 sequences are SGHKS and YYEKEE (reference sequence).

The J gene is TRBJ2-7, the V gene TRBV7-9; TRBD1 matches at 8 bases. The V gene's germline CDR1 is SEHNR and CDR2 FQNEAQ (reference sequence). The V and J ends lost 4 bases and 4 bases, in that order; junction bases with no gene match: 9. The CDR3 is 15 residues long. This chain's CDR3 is CASSSNGDRRYEQYF. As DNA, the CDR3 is TGTGCCAGCAGCTCCAATGGGGACAGGAGATACGAGCAGTACTTC.

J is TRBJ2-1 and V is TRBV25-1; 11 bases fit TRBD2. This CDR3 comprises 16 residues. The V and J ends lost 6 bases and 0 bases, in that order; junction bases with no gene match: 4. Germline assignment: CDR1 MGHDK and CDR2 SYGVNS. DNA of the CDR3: TGTGCCAGCAGCTCCACTAGCGGGAGCTCCTACAATGAGCAGTTCTTC. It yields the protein CASSSTSGSSYNEQFF.

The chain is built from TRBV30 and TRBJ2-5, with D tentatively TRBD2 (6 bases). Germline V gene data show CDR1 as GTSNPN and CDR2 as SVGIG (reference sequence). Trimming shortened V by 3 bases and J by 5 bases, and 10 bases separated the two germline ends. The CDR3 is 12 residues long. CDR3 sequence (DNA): TGTGCCTGGAGCCTTGGGGGGGAGACCCAGTACTTC. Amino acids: CAWSLGGETQYF.

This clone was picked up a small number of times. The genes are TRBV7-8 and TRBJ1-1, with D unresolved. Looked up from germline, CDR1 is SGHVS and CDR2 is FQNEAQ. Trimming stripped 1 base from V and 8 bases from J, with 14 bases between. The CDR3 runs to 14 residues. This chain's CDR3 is CASSLGEGIREAFF. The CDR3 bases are TGTGCCAGCAGCTTAGGGGAGGGAATACGGGAAGCTTTCTTT.

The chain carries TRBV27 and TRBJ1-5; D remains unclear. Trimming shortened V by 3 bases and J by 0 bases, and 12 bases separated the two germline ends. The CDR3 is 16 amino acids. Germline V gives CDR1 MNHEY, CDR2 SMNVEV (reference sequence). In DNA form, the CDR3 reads TGTGCCAGCAGTTTTACATCCCGATATAGCAATCAGCCCCAGCATTTT. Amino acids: CASSFTSRYSNQPQHF.

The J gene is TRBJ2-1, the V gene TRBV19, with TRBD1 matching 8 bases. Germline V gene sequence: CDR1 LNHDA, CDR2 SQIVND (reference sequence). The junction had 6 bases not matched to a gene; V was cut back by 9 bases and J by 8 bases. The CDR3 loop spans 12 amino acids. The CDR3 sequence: CASGQGWDEQFF. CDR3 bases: TGTGCCAGCGGACAGGGTTGGGATGAGCAGTTCTTC.

The DNA for the CDR3 is TGTGCCAGCAGCTTGGGGAGGGTGAACACCGGGGAGCTGTTTTTT. Translation gives CASSLGRVNTGELFF. The chain joins TRBV7-3 to TRBJ2-2; 7 nucleotides align to TRBD2. The CDR3 has 15 amino acids. V shed 3 bases and J 1 base; nucleotides not matched to a gene: 2. Germline lookup yields CDR1 SGHTA and CDR2 FQGTGA.

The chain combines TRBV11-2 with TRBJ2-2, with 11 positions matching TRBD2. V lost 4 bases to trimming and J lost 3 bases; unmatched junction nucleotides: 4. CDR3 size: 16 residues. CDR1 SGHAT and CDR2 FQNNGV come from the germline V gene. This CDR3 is CASSSRLAGYTGELFF. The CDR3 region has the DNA TGTGCCAGCAGCTCCAGACTAGCGGGGTACACCGGGGAGCTGTTTTTT. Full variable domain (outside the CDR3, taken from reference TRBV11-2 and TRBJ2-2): EAGVAQSPRYKIIEKRQSVAFWCNPISGHATLYWYQQILGQGPKLLIQFQNNGVVDDSQLPKDRFSAERLKGVDSTLKIQPAKLEDSAVYLCASSSRLAGYTGELFFGEGSRLTVL.

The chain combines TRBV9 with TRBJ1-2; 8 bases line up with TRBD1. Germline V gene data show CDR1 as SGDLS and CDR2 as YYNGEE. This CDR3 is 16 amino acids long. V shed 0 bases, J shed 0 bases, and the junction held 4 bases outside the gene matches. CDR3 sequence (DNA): TGTGCCAGCAGCGTAGTGGGGACAGGAGCTAACTATGGCTACACCTTC. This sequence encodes CASSVVGTGANYGYTF.

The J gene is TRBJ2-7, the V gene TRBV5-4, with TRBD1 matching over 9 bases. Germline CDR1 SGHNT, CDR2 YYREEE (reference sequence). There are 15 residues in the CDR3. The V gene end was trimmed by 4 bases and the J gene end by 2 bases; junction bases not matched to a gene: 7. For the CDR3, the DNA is TGTGCCAGCAGCAGTCCGGGACAGGGAACCTACGAGCAGTACTTC. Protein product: CASSSPGQGTYEQYF.

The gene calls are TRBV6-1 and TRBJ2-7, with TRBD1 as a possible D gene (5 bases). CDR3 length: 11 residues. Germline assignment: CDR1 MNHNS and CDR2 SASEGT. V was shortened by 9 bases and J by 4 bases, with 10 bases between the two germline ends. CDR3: CASKGVYEQYV. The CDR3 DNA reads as TGTGCCAGTAAAGGGGTATACGAGCAGTACGTC.

The DNA of the CDR3 is TGTGCCAGTAGTATAGGACAGGGGACCAATTCACCCCTCCACTTT. Its protein product is CASSIGQGTNSPLHF. The gene calls are TRBV19 and TRBJ1-6; 8 nucleotides align to TRBD1. CDR3 length: 15 amino acids. V gave up 1 base and J gave up 7 bases; unmatched junction bases: 3. CDR1 and CDR2 (germline): LNHDA, SQIVND (reference sequence).

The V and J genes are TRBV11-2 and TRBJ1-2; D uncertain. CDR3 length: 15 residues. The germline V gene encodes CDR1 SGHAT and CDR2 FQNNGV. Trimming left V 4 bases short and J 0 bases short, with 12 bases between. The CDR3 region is CASSSSGVANYGYTF. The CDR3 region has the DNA TGTGCCAGCAGCTCCTCGGGAGTAGCTAACTATGGCTACACCTTC. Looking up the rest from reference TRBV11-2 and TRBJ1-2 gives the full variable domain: EAGVAQSPRYKIIEKRQSVAFWCNPISGHATLYWYQQILGQGPKLLIQFQNNGVVDDSQLPKDRFSAERLKGVDSTLKIQPAKLEDSAVYLCASSSSGVANYGYTFGSGTRLTVV.